This T cell receptor (beta chain) came from a study of molecular identifiers for immune sequencing clone quantification. This clonotype was detected ten times or more. TCRdb used MiXCR to reprocess the PCR reads, holding one entry per CDR3 protein. The top ten hold around 0.92% of the sample, which has 97,000 or so distinct CDR3 sequences, more than 20% seen once. V was trimmed by 2 bases and J by 1 base, leaving 11 bases between them. The CDR3 sequence is 15 residues long. Per germline, CDR1 SEHNR and CDR2 FQNEAQ (reference sequence). Sequencing used naive CD8+ T cells from blood, with Jurkat cell RNA spiked in. Subset meaning: FACS-sorted CD8+CD4-CCR7+CD45RA+ naive T cells. The clonotype was recovered from a human donor in good health. Some libraries in this study had Jurkat cell RNA spiked in. The chain has TRBV7-9 and TRBJ1-1; D may be TRBD1 (5 bases). As DNA, the CDR3 is TGTGCCAGCAGCTTACCGGGACTCAGGAACACTGAAGCTTTCTTT. This gives the protein CASSLPGLRNTEAFF.